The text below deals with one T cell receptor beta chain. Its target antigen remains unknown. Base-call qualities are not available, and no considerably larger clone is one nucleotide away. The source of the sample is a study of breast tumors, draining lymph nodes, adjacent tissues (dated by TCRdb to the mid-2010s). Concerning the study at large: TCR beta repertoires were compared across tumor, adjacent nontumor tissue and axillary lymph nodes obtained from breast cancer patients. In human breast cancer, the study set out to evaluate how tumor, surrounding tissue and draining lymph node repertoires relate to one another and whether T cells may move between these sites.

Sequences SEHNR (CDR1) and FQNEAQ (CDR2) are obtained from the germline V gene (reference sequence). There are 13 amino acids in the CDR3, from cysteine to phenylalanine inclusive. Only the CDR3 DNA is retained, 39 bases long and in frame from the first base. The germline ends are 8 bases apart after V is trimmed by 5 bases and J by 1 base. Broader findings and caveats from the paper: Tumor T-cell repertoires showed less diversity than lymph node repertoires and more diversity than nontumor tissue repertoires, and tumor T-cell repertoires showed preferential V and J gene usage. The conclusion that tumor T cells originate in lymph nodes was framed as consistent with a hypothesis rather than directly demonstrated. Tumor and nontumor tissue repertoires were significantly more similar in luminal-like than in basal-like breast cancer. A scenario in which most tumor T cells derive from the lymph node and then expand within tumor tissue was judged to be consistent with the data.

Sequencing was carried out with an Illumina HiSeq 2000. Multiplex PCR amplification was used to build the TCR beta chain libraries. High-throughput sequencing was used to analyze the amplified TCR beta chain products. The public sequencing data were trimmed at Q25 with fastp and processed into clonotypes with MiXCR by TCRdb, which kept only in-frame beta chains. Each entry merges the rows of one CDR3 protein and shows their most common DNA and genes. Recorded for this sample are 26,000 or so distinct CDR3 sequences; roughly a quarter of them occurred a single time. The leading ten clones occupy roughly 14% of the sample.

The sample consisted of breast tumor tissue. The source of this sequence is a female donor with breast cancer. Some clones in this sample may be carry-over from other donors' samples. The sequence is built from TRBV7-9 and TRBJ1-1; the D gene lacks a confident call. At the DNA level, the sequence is TGTGCCAGCAGCCGTGGAGAGAACACTGAAGCTTTCTTT. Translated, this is CASSRGENTEAFF.